This T cell receptor beta chain was sequenced in a study of T cell changes during pregnancy in multiple sclerosis. The protocol was immunoSEQ multiplex PCR, while the TCRdb copy is restricted to in-frame clones and leaves out a portion. In the table there are about 60,000 clones, 92% of which are singletons. This TCR was recovered from a female donor with multiple sclerosis, enrolled in a pregnancy study. Sequences were derived from CD4+ T cells from peripheral blood mononuclear cells, sampled in the second trimester of pregnancy.

CDR3 loop: CASSDRFMQFF. CDR3 in DNA: TGTGCCAGTAGTGACAGATTTATGCAGTTCTTC. V usage is TRBV19 and J usage is TRBJ2-1, with D maybe TRBD1 (5 bases). In germline, CDR1 is LNHDA, CDR2 SQIVND (reference sequence). Between the trimmed V and J ends, which lost 5 bases and 12 bases, there was a span of 11 bases. CDR3 size: 11 residues.